This passage covers 22 T cell receptor beta chains from one sample sequenced in a study of cytomegalovirus exposure and HLA in healthy donors (TCRdb year 2017). Libraries came from the immunoSEQ multiplex PCR assay. The multiplex PCR relied on a mix of 60 forward primers for TCR Vbeta segments and 13 reverse primers for TCR Jbeta segments. TCRdb stores this immuneACCESS table with in-frame sequences only. Part of the clones is absent; in the studies checked, under half of the shortfall reflects unresolved V genes, and no reason is known for the rest. For this sample there are 150,000 to 200,000 clones; roughly 77% appear just once. Around 1.4% of the sample belongs to the ten largest clones. Sequences were obtained from PBMCs. Source of these receptors: a woman aged 45-65 years in good health and CMV-seronegative.

The chain joins TRBV19 to TRBJ2-7; TRBD1 agrees at 8 bases. V dropped 2 bases and J dropped 4; count of bases not matched to a gene: 4. Germline lookup yields CDR1 LNHDA and CDR2 SQIVND (reference sequence). The CDR3 is 14 residues long. Here the CDR3 DNA reads TGTGCCAGTAGTATAACAGGGGGAACTTACGAGCAGTACTTC. The encoded protein is CASSITGGTYEQYF.

This chain links TRBV10-3 with TRBJ2-7; tentatively, D is TRBD1 (6 bases). The V end lost 2 bases, the J end lost 6 bases, and 8 bases lay between the germline ends. The CDR3 runs to 12 residues. The germline CDR1 and CDR2 sequences are ENHRY and SYGVKD. This chain's CDR3 is CAISEGRGEQYF. CDR3 coding DNA: TGTGCCATCAGTGAGGGCAGGGGCGAGCAGTACTTC.

The rearrangement links TRBV11-2 to TRBJ2-5, with unresolved D. Gene TRBJ2-7 matches the end of the DNA better, so the J call may be wrong. Germline V gene data show CDR1 as SGHAT and CDR2 as FQNNGV. The CDR3 is 10 residues long. The CDR3 sequence is CASSAYEQYF. CDR3 nucleotide sequence: TGTGCCAGCAGCGCCTACGAGCAGTACTTC.

This chain connects TRBV18 to TRBJ2-7; D gene uncertain. This CDR3 is built from 16 residues. Trimming removed 1 base at V and 3 bases at J, with 16 bases between. Per germline, CDR1 KGHSH and CDR2 LQKENI. The DNA for the CDR3 is TGTGCCAGCTCACCACAAGTAGGCTTACAGTACTACGAGCAGTACTTC. Protein: CASSPQVGLQYYEQYF. Combining the CDR3 with reference TRBV18 and TRBJ2-7 gives the whole variable domain NAGVMQNPRHLVRRRGQEARLRCSPMKGHSHVYWYRQLPEEGLKFMVYLQKENIIDESGMPKERFSAEFPKEGPSILRIQQVVRGDSAAYFCASSPQVGLQYYEQYFGPGTRLTVT.

The gene calls are TRBV15 and TRBJ1-2; 10 bases map to TRBD1. The V gene's germline CDR1 is LNHNV and CDR2 YYDKDF (reference sequence). CDR3 size: 14 residues. The J segment lost 5 bases and the V segment lost 4 bases, leaving 4 bases of the junction unmatched. CDR3 sequence: CATSTGQGGYGYTF. The CDR3 region has the DNA TGTGCCACCAGCACTGGACAGGGGGGGTATGGCTACACCTTC.

The J gene is TRBJ1-4, the V gene TRBV5-4; 11 bases agree with TRBD1. Germline V gene sequence: CDR1 SGHNT, CDR2 YYREEE (reference sequence). The CDR3 totals 18 residues. Germline trimming cut 4 bases from V and 3 bases from J; bases unmatched to any gene: 11. The CDR3 DNA sequence: TGTGCCAGCAGCACAGGTCCCGGGACAGGGGGAGCTAATGAAAAACTGTTTTTT. It translates to CASSTGPGTGGANEKLFF.

The chain employs TRBV11-2 and TRBJ2-1; 8 positions match TRBD1. This CDR3 is built from 17 residues. V was pared by 5 bases and J by 5 bases, with 14 bases of the junction left unmatched. Germline CDR1 SGHAT, CDR2 FQNNGV. CDR3 amino acids: CASSPGQGRVGNNEQFF. The DNA for the CDR3 is TGTGCCAGCAGCCCCGGACAGGGAAGGGTTGGGAACAATGAGCAGTTCTTC.

The chain joins TRBV18 to TRBJ2-7; TRBD2 agrees at 9 bases. The CDR3 is made up of 16 amino acids. CDR1 and CDR2 (germline): KGHSH, LQKENI. With V trimmed by 2 bases and J by 3 bases, 8 bases remained unmatched. The CDR3 loop is CASSPDRLADYYEQYF. Written as DNA, the CDR3 is TGTGCCAGCTCACCAGATCGACTAGCGGATTACTACGAGCAGTACTTC.

The chain links TRBV7-9 to TRBJ2-3, with D unclear. Germline CDR1 is SEHNR and CDR2 is FQNEAQ (reference sequence). V was cut by 1 base and J by 4 bases, with 9 bases left in between. The CDR3 runs 14 residues. CDR3 nucleotides: TGTGCCAGCAGCTTAGGGGTAGCCGCAGATACGCAGTATTTT. Amino acid sequence: CASSLGVAADTQYF.

As to this clone: The sample holds other DNA sequences that translate to the same CDR3. The chain joins TRBV5-1 to TRBJ2-3; D ambiguous. V was shortened by 0 bases and J by 4 bases, with 3 bases between the two germline ends. Looked up from germline, CDR1 is SGHRS and CDR2 is YFSETQ. The CDR3 covers 12 residues. The CDR3 loop reads CASSLASDTQYF. The CDR3 DNA sequence: TGCGCCAGCAGCTTGGCGTCAGATACGCAGTATTTT. The complete variable domain, with remaining parts taken from reference TRBV5-1 and TRBJ2-3, reads KAGVTQTPRYLIKTRGQQVTLSCSPISGHRSVSWYQQTPGQGLQFLFEYFSETQRNKGNFPGRFSGRQFSNSRSEMNVSTLELGDSALYLCASSLASDTQYFGPGTRLTVL.

This rearrangement joins TRBV2 to TRBJ2-2; the D gene is possibly TRBD1 (6 bases). Between the trimmed V and J ends, which lost 6 bases and 6 bases, there was a span of 11 bases. The CDR3 spans 13 residues. Germline CDR1 SNHLY, CDR2 FYNNEI. The CDR3 DNA is TGTGCCAGCAGAGCAGGGGATTCCGGGGAGCTGTTTTTT. Translation gives CASRAGDSGELFF.

J is TRBJ2-3 and V is TRBV15; 9 nucleotides line up with TRBD2. The germline CDR1 and CDR2 sequences are LNHNV and YYDKDF (reference sequence). This CDR3 comprises 14 residues. V lost 3 bases and J lost 2; bases outside the gene matches: 0. The CDR3 bases are TGTGCCACCAGCAGGGGACTAGCCACAGATACGCAGTATTTT. It codes for CATSRGLATDTQYF.

The chain links TRBV2 to TRBJ1-6; 8 bases agree with TRBD1. The V gene's germline CDR1 is SNHLY and CDR2 FYNNEI. The V and J ends lost 7 bases and 6 bases, in that order; junction bases with no gene match: 5. This CDR3 is 14 amino acids long. The CDR3 sequence is CASIPDRVNSPLHF. The CDR3, as DNA: TGTGCCAGCATACCGGACAGGGTTAATTCACCCCTCCACTTT.

The chain uses TRBV28 and TRBJ1-2; 10 nucleotides align to TRBD1. From germline, CDR1 is MDHEN and CDR2 SYDVKM. This CDR3 has 17 residues. V was clipped by 4 bases and J by 2 bases; unmatched bases: 10. CDR3 sequence reads: CASSYPGQGQYNYGYTF. CDR3 in DNA: TGTGCCAGCAGTTACCCGGGACAGGGGCAATACAACTATGGCTACACCTTC.

V and J are TRBV6-6 and TRBJ2-7; 7 nucleotides match TRBD1. Germline V gives CDR1 MNHNY, CDR2 SVGAGI (reference sequence). V lost 5 bases, J lost 2 bases, and 9 bases stayed unmatched. The CDR3 loop spans 15 amino acids. CDR3 sequence: CASSPGTAITYEQYF. Here the CDR3 DNA reads TGTGCCAGCAGTCCAGGGACAGCCATTACCTACGAGCAGTACTTC.

A note on this clone: Germline and junction disagree at one end, which may indicate a read error. The chain combines TRBV7-9 with TRBJ1-2; 7 bases map to TRBD1. Germline V gene lookup returns CDR1 SEHNR and CDR2 FQNEAQ (reference sequence). The CDR3 contains 15 residues. The CDR3 here is CSSSLKGGVPYGYTF. CDR3 coding DNA: TGTTCCAGCAGCTTAAAAGGGGGCGTCCCCTATGGCTACACCTTC.

The rearrangement uses TRBV18 and TRBJ2-2, with unresolved D. The V gene's germline CDR1 is KGHSH and CDR2 LQKENI. Deletions cut 1 base from V and 5 bases from J, with 11 bases between. The CDR3 has 15 residues. The CDR3 reads CASSPRVAATGELFF. The CDR3 nucleotides read TGTGCCAGCTCACCACGGGTAGCAGCTACCGGGGAGCTGTTTTTT. Full variable domain (rest looked up from reference TRBV18 and TRBJ2-2): NAGVMQNPRHLVRRRGQEARLRCSPMKGHSHVYWYRQLPEEGLKFMVYLQKENIIDESGMPKERFSAEFPKEGPSILRIQQVVRGDSAAYFCASSPRVAATGELFFGEGSRLTVL.

V gene TRBV9 combines with J gene TRBJ2-1; TRBD2 matches at 8 bases. Per the germline V gene, CDR1 is SGDLS and CDR2 is YYNGEE. V gave up 5 bases and J gave up 4 bases; unmatched junction bases: 17. The CDR3 contains 18 residues. The chain's CDR3 is CASSQGRGAGGKYNEQFF. CDR3 DNA sequence: TGTGCCAGCAGTCAGGGGAGAGGGGCGGGAGGAAAATACAATGAGCAGTTCTTC.

This chain connects TRBV5-1 to TRBJ2-3; TRBD2 aligns across 8 bases. Trimming removed 2 bases from V and 7 bases from J; junction bases left unmatched: 9. Germline CDR1 reads SGHRS; CDR2 reads YFSETQ. The CDR3 has 15 residues. DNA of the CDR3: TGCGCCAGCAGCTTTGACGGGGGGGTCAGATATACGCAGTATTTT. This sequence encodes CASSFDGGVRYTQYF.

The chain couples TRBV28 to TRBJ1-3, with D perhaps matching TRBD1 (6 bases). This CDR3 has 14 amino acids. V was trimmed by 5 bases and J by 2 bases, leaving 10 bases between them. Germline lookup yields CDR1 MDHEN and CDR2 SYDVKM. CDR3 DNA sequence: TGTGCCAGCAGTCCACAGGGAACTGGAAACACCATATATTTT. Amino acid sequence: CASSPQGTGNTIYF.

This chain joins TRBV7-3 and TRBJ2-3; 13 bases map to TRBD2. CDR3 length equals 16 residues. J lost 1 base, V lost 5 bases, and 3 bases had no gene match. The germline gives CDR1 SGHTA, CDR2 FQGTGA. CDR3 protein: CASSLTSGGGTDTQYF. The CDR3 region has the DNA TGTGCCAGCAGCCTTACTAGCGGGGGGGGCACAGATACGCAGTATTTT. The full variable domain, with the rest looked up from reference TRBV7-3 and TRBJ2-3, is GAGVSQTPSNKVTEKGKYVELRCDPISGHTALYWYRQSLGQGPEFLIYFQGTGAADDSGLPNDRFFAVRPEGSVSTLKIQRTERGDSAVYLCASSLTSGGGTDTQYFGPGTRLTVL.

This chain connects TRBV29-1 to TRBJ2-3; 7 nucleotides align to TRBD1. The CDR3 runs to 13 residues. Germline CDR1 reads SQVTM; CDR2 reads ANQGSEA. V dropped 4 bases and J dropped 2; count of bases not matched to a gene: 3. The CDR3 region is CSVGGGFTDTQYF. CDR3 sequence (DNA): TGCAGCGTTGGAGGGGGCTTCACAGATACGCAGTATTTT.